The rows below give T cell receptor beta chains drawn from one sample of a study of T cell repertoires in cytomegalovirus infection. In TCRdb, the reads were re-called with MiXCR into one record per CDR3 protein. The repertoire consists of roughly 300,000 distinct CDR3 sequences, with 9.5% occurring once and the leading ten covering 4.3%. Sequenced sample: PBMCs. The receptors shown here come from a human donor in good health (CMV status not recorded). Some clones in this sample may be carry-over from other donors' samples. CDR3s include the opening cysteine and the closing phenylalanine or tryptophan. A D gene is named only where the DNA matches it firmly. Clone size is given for some rows only: seen once, a few or many times, or a class if the clone is expanded.

clone size | J gene | V gene | D gene | CDR3 protein | CDR3 DNA
few | TRBJ2-7 | TRBV6-8 | TRBD2 | CASSYSGTSGNEQYF | TGTGCCAGCAGTTACTCTGGAACTAGCGGGAACGAGCAGTACTTC
. | TRBJ2-1 | TRBV7-2 | . | CASSISWTYNEQFF | TGTGCCAGCAGCATAAGCTGGACCTACAATGAGCAGTTCTTC
many | TRBJ2-2 | TRBV10-3 | . | CAISESAVNTGELFF | TGTGCCATCAGTGAGTCAGCCGTGAACACCGGGGAGCTGTTTTTT
many | TRBJ2-1 | TRBV7-3 | . | CASSEAGTRVMGEQFF | TGTGCCAGCAGCGAGGCCGGGACACGTGTGATGGGGGAGCAGTTCTTC
many | TRBJ2-1 | TRBV5-1 | TRBD2 | CASSLVGRLAGGNEQFF | TGCGCCAGCAGCTTGGTAGGGAGACTAGCGGGGGGTAATGAGCAGTTCTTC
many | TRBJ1-3 | TRBV6-5 | TRBD1 | CASSYADRVSGNTIYF | TGTGCCAGCAGTTACGCCGACAGGGTCTCTGGAAACACCATATATTTT
many | TRBJ1-1 | TRBV7-2 | TRBD1 | CASSLAGQGTTEAFF | TGTGCCAGCAGCTTAGCGGGACAGGGGACCACTGAAGCTTTCTTT
many | TRBJ1-5 | TRBV19 | . | CASSIVPGFSQPQHF | TGTGCCAGTAGTATAGTACCCGGGTTCAGTCAGCCCCAGCATTTT
few | TRBJ2-1 | TRBV20-1 | TRBD2 | CSGDSGSKQFF | TGCAGTGGGGATAGCGGGAGCAAGCAGTTCTTC
many | TRBJ1-5 | TRBV7-2 | TRBD1 | CASSLGQERQPQHF | TGTGCCAGCAGCCTCGGACAGGAGCGTCAGCCCCAGCATTTT
many | TRBJ2-2 | TRBV7-3 | TRBD1 | CASSLMLRGLGGELFF | TGTGCCAGCAGCTTAATGCTCAGGGGGCTCGGCGGGGAGCTGTTTTTT
many | TRBJ2-1 | TRBV7-8 | TRBD1 | CASSLKGARNEQFF | TGTGCCAGCAGCTTAAAGGGGGCGAGGAATGAGCAGTTCTTC
. | TRBJ2-3 | TRBV7-3 | . | CASSSRQPYTDTQYF | TGTGCCAGCAGCTCCCGACAGCCCTACACAGATACGCAGTATTTT
. | TRBJ2-3 | TRBV20-1 | . | CSAPLDAGTDTQYF | TGCAGTGCTCCTCTGGACGCCGGCACAGATACGCAGTATTTT
. | TRBJ1-2 | TRBV6-6 | . | CASILGQGKGYTF | TGTGCCAGCATCTTGGGGCAGGGAAAAGGCTACACCTTC
many | TRBJ2-6 | TRBV7-2 | . | CASSLGSAGANVLTF | TGTGCCAGCAGCTTAGGGTCTGCTGGGGCCAACGTCCTGACTTTC